Listed here are 11 T cell receptor beta chains from one sample, sequenced in a study of cytomegalovirus exposure and HLA in healthy donors. 60 Vbeta and 13 Jbeta primers were used in PCR. Here immunoSEQ multiplex PCR was the method, and the copy in TCRdb shows in-frame clones only, minus some. The sample yields 100,000 to 120,000 clones, around 73% seen once. Sequenced: PBMCs. The receptor source for this set is a woman in her 30s in good health and CMV-seropositive.

Worth noting for this clone: One end of the junction fails to match germline, which may point to a read error. The J gene is TRBJ1-1, the V gene TRBV7-9; possible D gene TRBD1, 6 bases. Looked up from germline, CDR1 is SEHNR and CDR2 is FQNEAQ (reference sequence). The length of the CDR3 is 16 residues. The CDR3 DNA follows: TGTTCCAGCAGCCCACTACTATTTCAGGGGAGCACTGAAGCTTTCTTT. This codes for CSSSPLLFQGSTEAFF.

The chain is built from TRBV2 and TRBJ1-4; 8 nucleotides line up with TRBD1. The germline CDR1 and CDR2 sequences are SNHLY and FYNNEI. The CDR3 length is 14 residues. The V segment lost 5 bases and the J segment 5 bases; nucleotides outside the gene matches: 4. The chain's CDR3 is CASSRTGRNEKLFF. The CDR3 nucleotides read TGTGCCAGCAGTCGGACAGGGCGGAATGAAAAACTGTTTTTT.

The chain couples TRBV2 to TRBJ1-1; a weak D match, TRBD1 (6 bases). The CDR3 is 13 amino acids. The V and J ends lost 4 bases and 2 bases respectively, with 8 bases between them. The V gene's germline CDR1 is SNHLY and CDR2 FYNNEI. CDR3 coding DNA: TGTGCCAGCAGTGTACAGGGTAACACTGAAGCTTTCTTT. Translating gives CASSVQGNTEAFF.

The genes are TRBV29-1 and TRBJ2-7; 8 bases fit TRBD1. Germline values: CDR1 SQVTM, CDR2 ANQGSEA. After removal of 7 bases from V and 7 bases from J, the junction contained 9 bases not matched to a gene. The CDR3 loop spans 12 amino acids. As DNA, the CDR3 is TGCAGCGGCGAAACAGGGGGGAGGGAGCAGTACTTC. Translated, it gives CSGETGGREQYF.

The table lists this clone with a count of one. This chain joins TRBV9 and TRBJ2-5; perhaps TRBD2 as D (6 bases). With the DNA end fitting TRBJ2-7 better, the J assignment may be wrong. CDR1 and CDR2 from the germline V gene are SGDLS and YYNGEE. The CDR3 spans 16 residues. The CDR3: CASSVATGLTGYEQYF. The CDR3 bases are TGTGCCAGCAGCGTAGCTACGGGACTTACTGGCTACGAGCAGTACTTC.

The CDR3 loop reads CASSLAWGETEAFF. The CDR3 coding sequence is TGCGCCAGCAGCTTGGCCTGGGGGGAGACTGAAGCTTTCTTT. The V and J genes are TRBV5-1 and TRBJ1-1; weak D call: TRBD1 (5 bases). V was pared by 0 bases and J by 5 bases, with 11 bases between. Germline loops: CDR1 SGHRS, CDR2 YFSETQ. CDR3 length: 14 residues.

This clone was picked up a small number of times. The chain links TRBV5-1 to TRBJ2-3; 8 bases are shared with TRBD2. Germline V gene data show CDR1 as SGHRS and CDR2 as YFSETQ. Losses at the gene ends were 3 bases for V and 0 bases for J; bases not matched to a gene: 6. This CDR3 region has 16 residues. CDR3 in amino acids: CASSSGASGSTDTQYF. CDR3 nucleotides: TGCGCCAGCAGCTCAGGGGCTAGCGGGAGCACAGATACGCAGTATTTT.

The chain joins TRBV5-4 to TRBJ2-7; TRBD1 matches at 9 bases. Germline CDR1 is SGHNT and CDR2 is YYREEE (reference sequence). V lost 4 bases, J lost 5 bases, and 10 bases stayed unmatched. The CDR3 totals 15 residues. Here the CDR3 DNA reads TGTGCCAGCAGCCTGGGGGGGACAGGGACTAACGAGCAGTACTTC. This gives the protein CASSLGGTGTNEQYF.

This clone was detected ten times or more. V and J are TRBV7-9 and TRBJ2-7; D call uncertain. V shed 8 bases and J shed 1 base, with 12 bases lying between them. The CDR3 has 13 residues. Per germline, CDR1 SEHNR and CDR2 FQNEAQ (reference sequence). The CDR3 coding sequence is TGTGCCAGCTCCGCACAGATATCCTACGAGCAGTACTTC. Translation: CASSAQISYEQYF.

The chain has TRBV11-3 and TRBJ2-3; 8 bases match TRBD2. With V trimmed by 5 bases and J by 4 bases, 14 bases remained unmatched. Germline V gene data show CDR1 as SGHNT and CDR2 as YENEEA. The CDR3 length is 17 residues. CDR3 loop: CASSPNLSGGVADTQYF. DNA for the CDR3: TGTGCCAGCAGCCCCAACCTCTCCGGGGGGGTCGCAGATACGCAGTATTTT. Variable domain in full (rest from reference TRBV11-3 and TRBJ2-3): EAGVVQSPRYKIIEKKQPVAFWCNPISGHNTLYWYLQNLGQGPELLIRYENEEAVDDSQLPKDRFSAERLKGVDSTLKIQPAELGDSAVYLCASSPNLSGGVADTQYFGPGTRLTVL.

CDR3 protein: CASSPLDRNYEQYF. CDR3 in DNA: TGTGCCAGCAGCCCCTTGGACAGGAACTACGAGCAGTACTTC. This chain connects TRBV16 to TRBJ2-7; 7 bases line up with TRBD1. This CDR3 has 14 residues. After removal of 4 bases from V and 3 bases from J, the junction contained 6 bases not matched to a gene. Looked up from germline, CDR1 is KGHSY and CDR2 is FQNENV.